Included here is one TCR beta chain sequence, with context. The antigen remains undetermined. This table comes from immunoSEQ multiplex PCR, and its TCRdb copy is limited to in-frame clones, with some not included. The repertoire has tens of thousands of clones, approximately 78% of them found once; the top ten carry 8.1%. Germline V gene lookup returns CDR1 MNHEY and CDR2 SVGAGI. The V segment lost 4 bases and the J segment 4 bases; nucleotides outside the gene matches: 4. CDR3 length equals 14 residues. A marrow graft followed busulfan-fludarabine conditioning, with cyclophosphamide on days +3 and +4. The data were taken from a study of T cells after posttransplantation cyclophosphamide. The study's findings and limits: Later blood repertoires were often dominated by clones from the donor CD8+ memory compartment. Tissue-infiltrating T cells from skin or gut overlapped little with blood T cells. TRB clonality was highly associated with recipient CMV seropositivity and reactivation.

This chain uses TRBV6-5 with TRBJ1-1; 9 bases are shared with TRBD1. This TCR derives from a female patient in her forties or fifties who received an allogeneic stem cell transplant from a related donor, was CMV-positive, and had no GVHD. The graft donor may account for some of the T cells. Sequences were derived from CD4+ T cells sorted from blood, sampled about 1,900 days after a stem cell transplant with posttransplant cyclophosphamide. In DNA form, the CDR3 reads TGTGCCAGCAGTTCGGGACAGGGAGGCACTGAAGCTTTCTTT. This translates into CASSSGQGGTEAFF.